Each of the 28 T cell receptor beta chains below was sequenced from the same sample in a study of blood T cell repertoires in COVID-19. Clones were read by immunoSEQ multiplex PCR, and TCRdb kept only the in-frame ones, dropping some. Here the sample spans some 150,000 clones, 75% to 85% being singletons. Sample: peripheral blood. The receptors stem from a man aged 60 to 75 with acute or convalescent COVID-19.

The chain employs TRBV3-1 (or the pseudogene TRBV3-2) and TRBJ2-7; TRBD1 agrees at 7 bases. J was trimmed by 4 bases and V by 4 bases; bases with no gene match: 4. This CDR3 has 13 residues. Germline V gene data show CDR1 as LGHDT and CDR2 as YNNKEL (reference sequence). CDR3 region: CASSRDSRYEQYF. DNA for the CDR3: TGTGCCAGCAGCCGGGACAGCAGATACGAGCAGTACTTC.

The sample holds a few counts of this clone. This chain joins TRBV2 and TRBJ2-7; 8 bases align to TRBD2. Germline CDR1 is SNHLY and CDR2 is FYNNEI. The CDR3 runs 13 residues. With 6 bases clipped from V and 3 bases from J, the junction kept 4 bases outside the gene matches. The CDR3, as DNA: TGTGCCAGCAGACTAGCGGACCACTACGAGCAGTACTTC. Its protein product is CASRLADHYEQYF.

There are a few counts of this clone. The gene calls are TRBV9 and TRBJ1-1, with D possibly matching TRBD1 (5 bases). In germline, CDR1 is SGDLS, CDR2 YYNGEE. With 9 bases removed from V and 0 bases from J, the gap between germline ends came to 12 bases. CDR3 length equals 13 residues. The DNA of the CDR3 is TGTGCCACCGGGCAGGGCTTGAACACTGAAGCTTTCTTT. As protein: CATGQGLNTEAFF.

The chain combines TRBV5-6 with TRBJ2-5; 8 positions match TRBD1. The V gene end was trimmed by 1 base and the J gene end by 4 bases; junction bases not matched to a gene: 3. CDR1 and CDR2 from the germline V gene are SGHDT and YYEEEE. The CDR3 contains 14 residues. CDR3 loop: CASSLSQGGETQYF. For the CDR3, the DNA is TGTGCCAGCAGCTTGTCACAGGGGGGAGAGACCCAGTACTTC.

The chain combines TRBV7-2 with TRBJ1-6, with D perhaps TRBD1 (5 bases). The V and J ends lost 5 bases and 4 bases respectively, with 9 bases between them. CDR3 size: 14 residues. Germline values: CDR1 SGHTA, CDR2 FQGNSA. CDR3 protein: CASSVGGYNSPLHF. The CDR3 DNA sequence: TGTGCCAGCAGCGTGGGGGGTTATAATTCACCCCTCCACTTT.

The chain recombines TRBV5-4 with TRBJ2-3; 10 positions agree with TRBD2. The J segment lost 1 base and the V segment lost 2 bases, leaving 1 base of the junction unmatched. The CDR3 spans 15 residues. Germline V CDR1 and CDR2: SGHNT, YYREEE (reference sequence). For the CDR3, the DNA is TGTGCCAGCAGCTTTAGCGGGGGGCGCACAGATACGCAGTATTTT. Amino acids: CASSFSGGRTDTQYF. Combining the CDR3 with reference TRBV5-4 and TRBJ2-3 gives the whole variable domain ETGVTQSPTHLIKTRGQQVTLRCSSQSGHNTVSWYQQALGQGPQFIFQYYREEENGRGNFPPRFSGLQFPNYSSELNVNALELDDSALYLCASSFSGGRTDTQYFGPGTRLTVL.

Only one count was recorded for this clone. Sequence at one end of the junction differs from germline and may be a read error. The chain links TRBV7-6 to TRBJ1-4; TRBD1 agrees at 7 bases. The CDR3 runs 15 residues. Germline lookup yields CDR1 SGHVS and CDR2 FNYEAQ. The CDR3, as DNA: TGTGCCAGCAGTTTAGGACAGGTTGGGAATGAAAAACTGTTTTTT. Its translation is CASSLGQVGNEKLFF.

The CDR3 coding sequence is TGTGCCATCACACCGGACAGGAGGACCAATGAGCAGTTCTTC. It translates to CAITPDRRTNEQFF. This sequence joins TRBV10-3 and TRBJ2-1, with TRBD1 identical over 7 bases. The CDR3 runs 14 residues. Per germline, CDR1 ENHRY and CDR2 SYGVKD. Trimming removed 7 bases from V and 6 bases from J; junction bases left unmatched: 9.

CDR3 in DNA: TGTGCCAGCAGGCCAACGGGACAGGGGAGTGGAAACACCATATATTTT. Its translation is CASRPTGQGSGNTIYF. The chain links TRBV6-6 to TRBJ1-3; TRBD1 matches 10 bases. CDR1 and CDR2 (germline): MNHNY, SVGAGI (reference sequence). V was pared by 6 bases and J by 3 bases, with 8 bases of the junction left unmatched. The CDR3 sequence is 16 residues long.

The rearrangement joins TRBV11-1 to TRBJ2-1; D might be TRBD2 (6 bases). In germline, CDR1 is SGHAT, CDR2 FQDESV (reference sequence). Trimming removed 0 bases at V and 6 bases at J, with 12 bases between. The CDR3 is 15 amino acids. The CDR3 protein is CASSLALAGSNEQFF. The CDR3 region has the DNA TGTGCCAGCAGCTTAGCGCTGGCGGGGAGCAATGAGCAGTTCTTC. The full variable domain, its missing parts supplied by reference TRBV11-1 and TRBJ2-1, is EAEVAQSPRYKITEKSQAVAFWCDPISGHATLYWYRQILGQGPELLVQFQDESVVDDSQLPKDRFSAERLKGVDSTLKIQPAELGDSAMYLCASSLALAGSNEQFFGPGTRLTVL.

V and J are TRBV7-9 and TRBJ1-1; TRBD1 might be the D (5 bases). Trimming stripped 0 bases from V and 13 bases from J, with 18 bases between. This CDR3 is built from 14 residues. Germline assignment: CDR1 SEHNR and CDR2 FQNEAQ (reference sequence). The CDR3 loop is CASSLALQGRIGFF. In DNA form, the CDR3 reads TGTGCCAGCAGCTTAGCGCTGCAGGGAAGAATTGGTTTCTTT.

The J gene is TRBJ2-3, the V gene TRBV6-2 or TRBV6-3; TRBD1 might be the D (5 bases). Trimming cost V 4 bases and J 1 base, with 12 bases left between them. This CDR3 contains 15 residues. Per the germline V gene, CDR1 is MNHEY and CDR2 is SVGEGT. This chain's CDR3 is CASSFPGWGTDTQYF. Written as DNA, the CDR3 is TGTGCCAGCAGTTTTCCAGGGTGGGGCACAGATACGCAGTATTTT.

The J gene is TRBJ1-1, the V gene TRBV5-1, with D perhaps TRBD1 (6 bases). The ends were cut back, 2 bases at V and 3 bases at J, with 8 bases in the middle. Germline loops: CDR1 SGHRS, CDR2 YFSETQ. This CDR3 comprises 13 residues. DNA for the CDR3: TGCGCCAGCAGCTTCACAGGGCACACTGAAGCTTTCTTT. As protein: CASSFTGHTEAFF.

V is TRBV25-1 and J is TRBJ1-2; 7 bases line up with TRBD1. Germline loops: CDR1 MGHDK, CDR2 SYGVNS. The CDR3 extends over 15 amino acids. The V segment lost 5 bases and the J segment 3 bases; nucleotides outside the gene matches: 9. The CDR3 coding sequence is TGTGCCAGCAGTCCAGGGGGAGGTTACTACTATGGCTACACCTTC. It codes for CASSPGGGYYYGYTF.

The J gene is TRBJ1-3, the V gene TRBV7-2; the D is unclear. There are 13 residues in the CDR3. The V end was cut by 4 bases, the J end by 2 bases, with 6 bases between. The germline CDR1 and CDR2 sequences are SGHTA and FQGNSA. The CDR3 DNA sequence: TGTGCCAGCAGCTCGGTCCCTGGAAACACCATATATTTT. Translating it yields CASSSVPGNTIYF.

Here the CDR3 reads CASSVDPLSGNTIYF. CDR3 nucleotides: TGTGCCAGCAGCGTAGATCCCCTTTCTGGAAACACCATATATTTT. The chain employs TRBV9 and TRBJ1-3; D not certain. Trimming pared 0 bases from V and 1 base from J, leaving 8 bases between. The CDR3 is made up of 15 amino acids. Germline V gene data show CDR1 as SGDLS and CDR2 as YYNGEE.

The rearrangement uses TRBV7-2 and TRBJ2-3; the match to TRBD2 covers 8 bases. V dropped 3 bases and J dropped 5; count of bases not matched to a gene: 10. The CDR3 spans 16 residues. Germline V CDR1 and CDR2: SGHTA, FQGNSA. Here the CDR3 reads CASSFVAGKQGDTQYF. Written as DNA, the CDR3 is TGTGCCAGCAGCTTCGTAGCGGGGAAACAGGGAGATACGCAGTATTTT.

The chain uses TRBV7-3 and TRBJ2-3; D is perhaps TRBD1 (6 bases). Trimming pared 5 bases from V and 0 bases from J, leaving 9 bases between. Germline values: CDR1 SGHTA, CDR2 FQGTGA. This CDR3 contains 14 residues. The CDR3 bases are TGTGCCAGCAGCCCAGGACAGAGCACAGATACGCAGTATTTT. It codes for CASSPGQSTDTQYF.

The chain carries TRBV10-3 and TRBJ2-1; 8 bases match TRBD1. The ends lost 7 bases at V and 7 bases at J; junction bases unmatched: 6. CDR1 is ENHRY, CDR2 SYGVKD, per germline. This CDR3 is 13 amino acids long. Here the CDR3 DNA reads TGTGCCATCACGGGACAGGCTGGGAATGAGCAGTTCTTC. Translation gives CAITGQAGNEQFF.

This rearrangement joins TRBV19 to TRBJ1-3; maybe TRBD1 (6 bases). Germline V gene sequence: CDR1 LNHDA, CDR2 SQIVND (reference sequence). Deletions cut 9 bases from V and 0 bases from J, with 12 bases between. This CDR3 spans 14 amino acids. The DNA for the CDR3 is TGTGCCAGCCAACAGGGTCGCTCTGGAAACACCATATATTTT. This gives the protein CASQQGRSGNTIYF.

This chain uses TRBV10-3 with TRBJ2-1; 14 bases are a match to TRBD2. Germline loops: CDR1 ENHRY, CDR2 SYGVKD. The CDR3 has 20 amino acids. V lost 6 bases, J lost 2 bases, and 15 bases stayed unmatched. CDR3 residues: CAIRGSAGLAGDVAYNEQFF. The CDR3 region has the DNA TGTGCCATCAGGGGGTCCGCGGGACTAGCGGGAGACGTCGCCTACAATGAGCAGTTCTTC.

The chain has TRBV27 and TRBJ2-3; TRBD2 matches 7 bases. Per germline, CDR1 MNHEY and CDR2 SMNVEV (reference sequence). The J segment lost 9 bases and the V segment lost 8 bases, leaving 17 bases of the junction unmatched. The length of the CDR3 is 15 residues. CDR3 sequence: CASSGGGSGSGTQYF. The CDR3 nucleotides read TGTGCCAGCTCAGGCGGCGGGAGTGGATCCGGAACGCAGTATTTT.

The V and J genes are TRBV10-2 and TRBJ2-2; tentative D call: TRBD1 (7 bases). V dropped 10 bases and J dropped 6 bases, with 18 bases sitting between them. This CDR3 is 14 amino acids long. The germline V gene has CDR1 WSHSY and CDR2 SAAADI. CDR3 loop: CATRAGRGAGELFF. The CDR3 nucleotides are TGCGCCACCCGGGCAGGCAGGGGGGCCGGGGAGCTGTTTTTT.

The chain links TRBV6-1 to TRBJ1-5, with 7 bases lining up with TRBD1. This CDR3 region has 14 residues. The germline gives CDR1 MNHNS, CDR2 SASEGT. V was clipped by 2 bases and J by 5 bases; unmatched bases: 3. The CDR3 DNA reads TGTGCCAGCAGTGAACAGGGGGTGGATCAGCCCCAGCATTTT. Amino acid sequence: CASSEQGVDQPQHF.

V gene TRBV28 combines with J gene TRBJ2-7; TRBD2 matches at 8 bases. The germline V gene has CDR1 MDHEN and CDR2 SYDVKM. With V trimmed by 5 bases and J by 5 bases, 11 bases remained unmatched. This CDR3 contains 15 residues. The CDR3 protein is CASSLAGGVTDEQYF. CDR3 DNA sequence: TGTGCCAGCAGTCTAGCGGGTGGGGTGACGGACGAGCAGTACTTC.

V gene TRBV5-8 combines with J gene TRBJ2-7; a possible D gene is TRBD1 (6 bases). The V end lost 4 bases, the J end lost 2 bases, and 16 bases lay between the germline ends. CDR1 and CDR2 from the germline V gene are SGHTS and YDEGEE. The CDR3 has 15 amino acids. The CDR3 DNA reads TGTGCCAGCAGCAACCCCGGGACATCCACCTACGAGCAGTACTTC. Protein product: CASSNPGTSTYEQYF.

Here the CDR3 reads CASSASDRGRPQHF. DNA of the CDR3: TGTGCCAGCAGCGCATCGGACAGGGGAAGGCCCCAGCATTTT. The J gene is TRBJ1-5, the V gene TRBV9; 9 nucleotides align to TRBD1. Germline V gives CDR1 SGDLS, CDR2 YYNGEE. This CDR3 contains 14 residues. J gave up 9 bases and V 3 bases, and 7 bases lay outside the gene matches.

This chain connects TRBV27 to TRBJ2-7; 9 bases agree with TRBD1. V shed 3 bases, J shed 3 bases, and the junction held 3 bases outside the gene matches. Germline lookup yields CDR1 MNHEY and CDR2 SMNVEV (reference sequence). This CDR3 comprises 14 residues. The CDR3 coding sequence is TGTGCCAGCAGTTTGCAGGGACAGGGCTACGAGCAGTACTTC. The encoded protein is CASSLQGQGYEQYF.